Listed below are T cell receptor beta chains from one sample, sequenced in a study of blood T cell repertoires in COVID-19. TCRdb's copy holds only in-frame clones and misses some; the assay was immunoSEQ multiplex PCR. The sample lists 41,000 or so clones; nearly 90% were seen once. The source material was peripheral blood. These receptors were taken from a man aged 55 to 70 with acute or convalescent COVID-19. Each CDR3 is given with its conserved first and last residue. The D gene is left open where the match is weak. Clone size is shown for a subset of rows, as once, few, many or a class of expanded clone.

>NA|14|TRBJ2-5|TRBV18|TRBD2
CASSNGGTSGAQYF
TGTGCCAGCTCCAACGGTGGGACTAGCGGGGCCCAGTACTTC
>once|15|TRBJ1-5|TRBV7-2|NA
CASSLEGYSNQPQHF
TGTGCCAGCAGCTTAGAGGGGTATAGCAATCAGCCCCAGCATTTT
>NA|16|TRBJ1-6|TRBV7-2|TRBD1
CASSVRQGGGNSPLHF
TGTGCCAGCAGCGTACGACAGGGGGGCGGCAATTCACCCCTCCACTTT
>NA|13|TRBJ1-1|TRBV10-3|NA
CAISGMGATEAFF
TGTGCCATCAGCGGGATGGGGGCCACTGAAGCTTTCTTT
>NA|17|TRBJ2-6|TRBV19|NA
CASSIEQWVSGANVLTF
TGTGCCAGTAGTATTGAACAGTGGGTCTCTGGGGCCAACGTCCTGACTTTC
>NA|14|TRBJ2-2|TRBV9|TRBD1
CASRRQGNTGELFF
TGTGCCAGCCGCCGACAGGGTAACACCGGGGAGCTGTTTTTT
>NA|13|TRBJ1-1|TRBV27|NA
CATKLSGNTEAFF
TGTGCCACCAAGCTGTCCGGGAACACTGAAGCTTTCTTT
>NA|15|TRBJ1-2|TRBV6-6|TRBD1
CASSQGQGANYGYTF
TGTGCCAGCAGCCAGGGACAGGGAGCGAACTATGGCTACACCTTC
>NA|15|TRBJ1-1|TRBV4-2|NA
CASSQGVAGPTEAFF
TGTGCCAGCAGCCAAGGGGTCGCAGGGCCAACTGAAGCTTTCTTT
>medium-sized|15|TRBJ2-3|TRBV3-1/TRBV3-2|NA
CASSQGTLPTDTQYF
TGTGCCAGCAGCCAGGGGACTCTACCCACAGATACGCAGTATTTT
>NA|15|TRBJ1-3|TRBV2|NA
CASSVERGPGNTIYF
TGTGCCAGCAGTGTGGAGCGGGGACCAGGAAACACCATATATTTT
>NA|14|TRBJ2-7|TRBV4-1|NA
CASSPLTGSEEQYF
TGCGCCAGCAGCCCTCTGACAGGTTCGGAGGAGCAGTACTTC
>NA|15|TRBJ2-2|TRBV10-3|NA
CAISVRQENTGELFF
TGTGCCATCAGTGTAAGACAAGAGAACACCGGGGAGCTGTTTTTT
>NA|12|TRBJ1-2|TRBV2|NA
CASSATGYSYTF
TGTGCCAGCAGTGCTACAGGATATAGCTACACCTTC
>NA|18|TRBJ1-6|TRBV10-2|TRBD1
CASTGQVDTSSYNSPLHF
TGCGCCAGCACCGGACAGGTTGATACGAGCTCCTATAATTCACCCCTCCACTTT
>NA|15|TRBJ1-1|TRBV13|NA
CASSFWAPMSTEAFF
TGTGCCAGCAGCTTTTGGGCACCTATGAGCACTGAAGCTTTCTTT
>NA|15|TRBJ2-4|TRBV4-3|TRBD1
CASSQQWGQPDIQYF
TGCGCCAGCAGCCAACAATGGGGACAGCCGGACATTCAGTACTTC
>few|12|TRBJ1-2|TRBV7-2|TRBD1
CASGTASFGYTF
TGTGCCAGCGGGACAGCCAGTTTTGGCTACACCTTC
>NA|15|TRBJ2-5|TRBV7-7|NA
CASSLGGTIQETQYF
TGTGCCAGCAGCTTGGGCGGGACGATACAAGAGACCCAGTACTTC
>NA|13|TRBJ2-5|TRBV13|NA
CASSPSGGRDQYF
TGTGCCAGCAGCCCCTCGGGGGGCAGGGACCAGTACTTC
>NA|11|TRBJ1-1|TRBV20-1|NA
CSATSGGEAFF
TGCAGTGCCACAAGTGGGGGGGAAGCTTTCTTT
>once|15|TRBJ2-5|TRBV13|NA
CASSLEGAGWETQYF
TGTGCCAGCAGCTTAGAGGGCGCAGGGTGGGAGACCCAGTACTTC
>NA|15|TRBJ2-2|TRBV7-2|NA
CASSLVTVNTGELFF
TGTGCCAGCAGCTTAGTGACTGTGAACACCGGGGAGCTGTTTTTT
>NA|15|TRBJ1-5|TRBV7-3|TRBD1
CASSAGTAIFRAQHF
TGTGCCAGCAGCGCTGGGACAGCGATTTTCCGGGCCCAGCATTTT
>NA|14|TRBJ2-7|TRBV2|TRBD2
CASNLPGLAVEQYF
TGTGCCAGCAATCTACCGGGACTAGCAGTGGAGCAGTACTTC
>NA|12|TRBJ1-1|TRBV3-1/TRBV3-2|TRBD1
CASATGITEAFF
TGTGCCAGCGCGACAGGGATCACTGAAGCTTTCTTT
>NA|13|TRBJ1-1|TRBV4-3|TRBD1
CASSHGQEAEAFF
TGCGCCAGCAGCCATGGACAGGAAGCTGAAGCTTTCTTT
>NA|13|TRBJ1-1|TRBV5-5|NA
CASSLQGNTEAFF
TGTGCCAGCAGCCTACAGGGTAATACTGAAGCTTTCTTT
>NA|17|TRBJ2-3|TRBV13|NA
CASSLGIGAGPTDTQYF
TGTGCCAGCAGCTTAGGAATCGGTGCGGGCCCCACAGATACGCAGTATTTT
>NA|14|TRBJ1-1|TRBV6-5|TRBD1
CASSPFQGDTEAFF
TGTGCCAGCAGTCCGTTTCAGGGGGACACTGAAGCTTTCTTT
>NA|12|TRBJ1-1|TRBV3-1/TRBV3-2|NA
CASSRGGTEAFF
TGTGCCAGCAGCCGAGGGGGCACTGAAGCTTTCTTT
>few|17|TRBJ2-7|TRBV12-5|TRBD2
CASGIRTSGGDNYEQYF
TGTGCTAGTGGGATACGGACTAGCGGGGGGGATAACTACGAGCAGTACTTC
>NA|14|TRBJ1-2|TRBV7-9|TRBD1
CASSLDWTGGGYTF
TGTGCCAGCAGCTTAGATTGGACAGGCGGTGGCTACACCTTC
>NA|18|TRBJ1-6|TRBV9|NA
CASSPTTGGGSYNSPLHF
TGTGCCAGCAGCCCTACTACTGGGGGAGGCTCCTATAATTCACCCCTCCACTTT
>NA|14|TRBJ1-4|TRBV5-4|NA
CASSLSGTNEKLFF
TGTGCCAGCAGCTTGTCCGGTACTAATGAAAAACTGTTTTTT
>NA|15|TRBJ1-2|TRBV5-1|TRBD1
CASSFDRGEWSGYTF
TGCGCCAGCAGCTTCGACAGGGGCGAGTGGAGTGGCTACACCTTC
>NA|11|TRBJ1-2|TRBV10-3|NA
CATLGEGGYTF
TGTGCCACCTTAGGGGAGGGGGGCTACACCTTC
>NA|17|TRBJ2-1|TRBV1|NA
CTSSQGTLSGDYNEQFF
TGCACCAGCAGCCAAGGAACACTCTCCGGGGACTACAATGAGCAGTTCTTC
>few|12|TRBJ2-2|TRBV14|NA
CASSDGVGELFF
TGTGCCAGCAGCGACGGGGTCGGGGAGCTGTTTTTT
>NA|14|TRBJ1-3|TRBV29-1|NA
CSVVSGESGNTIYF
TGCAGCGTTGTATCGGGGGAGTCGGGAAACACCATATATTTT
>NA|13|TRBJ1-5|TRBV6-1|NA
CASSERDYQPQHF
TGTGCCAGCAGTGAGAGGGACTATCAGCCCCAGCATTTT
>NA|18|TRBJ2-1|TRBV2|TRBD2
CASSDGLPGTSDGPGQFF
TGTGCCAGCAGTGACGGGTTACCCGGGACTAGTGATGGGCCGGGGCAGTTCTTC
>NA|16|TRBJ1-3|TRBV6-5|TRBD1
CASSYGDRGAGNTIYF
TGTGCCAGCAGTTACGGGGACAGGGGGGCTGGAAACACCATATATTTT
>NA|16|TRBJ2-3|TRBV9|NA
CASSVGGRGATDTQYF
TGTGCCAGCAGCGTAGGGGGCCGGGGGGCTACAGATACGCAGTATTTT